Included here is one TCR beta chain sequence, with context. Measured with immunoSEQ multiplex PCR; TCRdb has only the in-frame clones, and not every one. The sample has approximately 69,000 clones; roughly 96% are singletons. The entry originates in a study of technical replicates of blood from a few donors. This receptor was obtained from a human donor in good health. The sequenced sample consisted of T cells isolated from PBMCs.

The chain's CDR3 is CASSQLPTGEVGEAFF. The CDR3 DNA reads as TGCGCCAGCAGCCAGTTACCGACAGGGGAAGTCGGTGAAGCTTTCTTT. This chain joins TRBV4-1 and TRBJ1-1; 8 nucleotides line up with TRBD1. This CDR3 contains 16 residues. V shed 3 bases and J 7 bases; nucleotides not matched to a gene: 13. Germline V lookup: CDR1 MGHRA, CDR2 YSYEKL.